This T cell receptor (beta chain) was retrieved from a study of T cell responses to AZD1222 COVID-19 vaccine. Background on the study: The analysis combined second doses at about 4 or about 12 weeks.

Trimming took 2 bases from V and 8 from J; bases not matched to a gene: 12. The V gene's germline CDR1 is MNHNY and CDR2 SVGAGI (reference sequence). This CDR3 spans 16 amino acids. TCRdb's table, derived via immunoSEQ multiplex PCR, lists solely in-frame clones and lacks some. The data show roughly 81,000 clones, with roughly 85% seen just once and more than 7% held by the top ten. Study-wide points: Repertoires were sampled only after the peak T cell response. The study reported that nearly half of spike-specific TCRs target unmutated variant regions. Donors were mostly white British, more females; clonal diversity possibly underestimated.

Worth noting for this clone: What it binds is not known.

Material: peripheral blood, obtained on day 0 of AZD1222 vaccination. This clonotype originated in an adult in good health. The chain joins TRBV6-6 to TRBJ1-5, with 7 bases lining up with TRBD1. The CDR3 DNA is TGTGCCAGCAGTTACGGGCTGAGGGGGCCCACGGAGCCCCAGCATTTT. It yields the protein CASSYGLRGPTEPQHF.